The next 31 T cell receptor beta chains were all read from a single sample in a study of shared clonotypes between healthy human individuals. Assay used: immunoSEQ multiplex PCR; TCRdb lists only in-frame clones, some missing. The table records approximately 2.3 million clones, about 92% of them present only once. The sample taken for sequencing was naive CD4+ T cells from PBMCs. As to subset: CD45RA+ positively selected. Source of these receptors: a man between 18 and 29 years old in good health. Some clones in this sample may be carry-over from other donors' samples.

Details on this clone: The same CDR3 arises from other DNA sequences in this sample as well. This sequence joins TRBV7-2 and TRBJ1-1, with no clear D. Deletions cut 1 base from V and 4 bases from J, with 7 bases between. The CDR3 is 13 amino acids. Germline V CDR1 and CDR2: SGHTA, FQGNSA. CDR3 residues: CASSLDGGTEAFF. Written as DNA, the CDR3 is TGTGCCAGCAGCTTAGATGGAGGCACTGAAGCTTTCTTT.

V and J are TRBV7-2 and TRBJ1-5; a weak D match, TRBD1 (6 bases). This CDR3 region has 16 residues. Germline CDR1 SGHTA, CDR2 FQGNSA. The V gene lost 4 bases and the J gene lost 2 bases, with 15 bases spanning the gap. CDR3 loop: CASSWDIRGGNQPQHF. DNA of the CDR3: TGTGCCAGCAGCTGGGACATCCGGGGGGGCAATCAGCCCCAGCATTTT. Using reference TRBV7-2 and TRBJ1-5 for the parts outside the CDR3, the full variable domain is GAGVSQSPSNKVTEKGKDVELRCDPISGHTALYWYRQSLGQGLEFLIYFQGNSAPDKSGLPSDRFSAERTGGSVSTLTIQRTQQEDSAVYLCASSWDIRGGNQPQHFGDGTRLSIL.

This CDR3 is CASSYSTEAFF. CDR3 nucleotide sequence: TGTGCCAGCAGTTACAGTACTGAAGCTTTCTTT. The gene calls are TRBV6-1 and TRBJ1-1; no reliable D call. This CDR3 has 11 amino acids. V lost 5 bases to trimming and J lost 5 bases, with 6 bases between them. Germline CDR1 is MNHNS and CDR2 is SASEGT.

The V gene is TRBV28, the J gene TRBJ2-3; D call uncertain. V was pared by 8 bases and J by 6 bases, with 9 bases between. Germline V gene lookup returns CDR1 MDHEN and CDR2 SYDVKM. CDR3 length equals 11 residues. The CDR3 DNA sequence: TGTGCCAGCCGAACTGAGGATACGCAGTATTTT. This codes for CASRTEDTQYF.

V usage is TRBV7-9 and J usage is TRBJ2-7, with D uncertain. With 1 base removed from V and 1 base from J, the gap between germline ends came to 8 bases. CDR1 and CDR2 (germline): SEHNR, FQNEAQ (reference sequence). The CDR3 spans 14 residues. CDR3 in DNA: TGTGCCAGCAGCTTAGATACTAATTCCTACGAGCAGTACTTC. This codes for CASSLDTNSYEQYF.

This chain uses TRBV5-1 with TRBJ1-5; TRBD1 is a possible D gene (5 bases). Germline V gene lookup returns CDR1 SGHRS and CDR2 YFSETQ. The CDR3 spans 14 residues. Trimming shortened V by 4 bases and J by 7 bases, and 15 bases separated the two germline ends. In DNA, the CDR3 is TGCGCCAGCAGCCTAGACGGGGCCGGGCAGCCCCAGCATTTT. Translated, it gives CASSLDGAGQPQHF.

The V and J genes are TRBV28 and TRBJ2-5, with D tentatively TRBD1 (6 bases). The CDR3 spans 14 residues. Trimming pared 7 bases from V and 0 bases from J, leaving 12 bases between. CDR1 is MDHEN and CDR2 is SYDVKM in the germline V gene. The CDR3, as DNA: TGTGCCAGCACCCCCGACAGGAACCAAGAGACCCAGTACTTC. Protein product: CASTPDRNQETQYF.

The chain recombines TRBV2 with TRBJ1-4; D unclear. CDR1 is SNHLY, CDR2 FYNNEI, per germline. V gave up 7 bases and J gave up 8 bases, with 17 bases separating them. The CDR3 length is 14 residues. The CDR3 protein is CASNNNGGEEKLFF. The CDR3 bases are TGTGCCAGCAACAACAATGGCGGTGAGGAAAAACTGTTTTTT.

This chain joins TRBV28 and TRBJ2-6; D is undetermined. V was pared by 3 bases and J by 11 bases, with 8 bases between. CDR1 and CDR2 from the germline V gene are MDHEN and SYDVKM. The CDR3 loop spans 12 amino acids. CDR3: CASSFWFDVLTF. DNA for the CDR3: TGTGCCAGCAGTTTCTGGTTCGACGTCCTGACTTTC.

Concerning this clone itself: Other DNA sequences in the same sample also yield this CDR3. In DNA, the CDR3 is TGCGCCAGCAGCTTGGCTCAGGCCCAAGAGACCCAGTACTTC. It is translated as CASSLAQAQETQYF. J is TRBJ2-5 and V is TRBV5-1, with D uncertain. Trimming pared 0 bases from V and 1 base from J, leaving 7 bases between. The germline CDR1 and CDR2 sequences are SGHRS and YFSETQ. The CDR3 is made up of 14 amino acids.

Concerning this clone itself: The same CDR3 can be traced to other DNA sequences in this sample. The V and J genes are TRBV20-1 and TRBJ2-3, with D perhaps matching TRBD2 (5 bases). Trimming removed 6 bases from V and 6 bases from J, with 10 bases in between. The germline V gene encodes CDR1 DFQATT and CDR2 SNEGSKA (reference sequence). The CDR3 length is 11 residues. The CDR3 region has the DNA TGCAGTGCCACTAGGACCGATACGCAGTATTTT. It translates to CSATRTDTQYF.

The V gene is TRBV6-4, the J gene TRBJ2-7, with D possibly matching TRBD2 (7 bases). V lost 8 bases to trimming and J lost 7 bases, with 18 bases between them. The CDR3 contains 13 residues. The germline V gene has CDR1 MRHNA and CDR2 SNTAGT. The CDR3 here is CASVWGRGGEQYF. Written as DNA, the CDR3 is TGTGCCAGCGTTTGGGGCAGGGGAGGGGAGCAGTACTTC.

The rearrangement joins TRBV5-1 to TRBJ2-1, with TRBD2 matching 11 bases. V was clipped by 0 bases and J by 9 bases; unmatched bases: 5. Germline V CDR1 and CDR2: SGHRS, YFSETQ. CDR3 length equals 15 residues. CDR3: CASSLETSGKTEQFF. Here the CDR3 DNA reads TGCGCCAGCAGCTTGGAGACTAGCGGGAAGACTGAGCAGTTCTTC.

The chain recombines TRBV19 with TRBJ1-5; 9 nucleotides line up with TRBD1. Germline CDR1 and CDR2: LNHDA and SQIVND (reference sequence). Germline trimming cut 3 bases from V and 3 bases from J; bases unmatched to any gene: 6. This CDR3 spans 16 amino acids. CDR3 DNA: TGTGCCAGTAGTATCAGGACAGGGGAGGACAATCAGCCCCAGCATTTT. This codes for CASSIRTGEDNQPQHF.

CDR3: CASVSSGIETQYF. DNA of the CDR3: TGTGCCAGCGTCTCTAGCGGGATTGAGACCCAGTACTTC. V usage is TRBV28 and J usage is TRBJ2-5; TRBD2 agrees at 9 bases. The CDR3 runs to 13 residues. Germline trimming cut 8 bases from V and 5 bases from J; bases unmatched to any gene: 6. Germline V gene lookup returns CDR1 MDHEN and CDR2 SYDVKM.

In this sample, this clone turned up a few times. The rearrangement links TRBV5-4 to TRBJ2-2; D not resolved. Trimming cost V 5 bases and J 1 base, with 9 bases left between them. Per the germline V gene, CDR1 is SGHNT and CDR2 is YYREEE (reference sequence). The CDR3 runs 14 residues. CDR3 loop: CASSRAGNTGELFF. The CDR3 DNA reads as TGTGCCAGCAGTCGGGCAGGGAACACCGGGGAGCTGTTTTTT.

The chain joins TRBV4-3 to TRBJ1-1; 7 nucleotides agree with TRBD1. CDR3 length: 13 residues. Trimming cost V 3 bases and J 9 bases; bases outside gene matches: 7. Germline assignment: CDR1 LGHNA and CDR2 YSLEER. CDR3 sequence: CASSHVRQGQAFF. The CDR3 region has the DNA TGCGCCAGCAGCCATGTTAGACAGGGCCAAGCTTTCTTT.

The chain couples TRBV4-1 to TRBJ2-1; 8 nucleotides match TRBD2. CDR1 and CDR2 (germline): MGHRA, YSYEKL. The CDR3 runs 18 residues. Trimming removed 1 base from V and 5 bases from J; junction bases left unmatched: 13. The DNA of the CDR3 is TGCGCCAGCAGCCAAGTTAGGGGCGGGACTAGGCTCAACAATGAGCAGTTCTTC. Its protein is CASSQVRGGTRLNNEQFF.

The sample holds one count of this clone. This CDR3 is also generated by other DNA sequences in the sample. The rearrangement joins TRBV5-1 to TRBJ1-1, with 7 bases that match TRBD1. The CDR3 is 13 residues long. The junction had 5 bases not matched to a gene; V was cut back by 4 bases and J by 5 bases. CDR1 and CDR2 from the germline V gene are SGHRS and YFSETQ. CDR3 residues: CASSLTGVTEAFF. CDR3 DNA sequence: TGCGCCAGCAGCCTTACAGGGGTAACTGAAGCTTTCTTT.

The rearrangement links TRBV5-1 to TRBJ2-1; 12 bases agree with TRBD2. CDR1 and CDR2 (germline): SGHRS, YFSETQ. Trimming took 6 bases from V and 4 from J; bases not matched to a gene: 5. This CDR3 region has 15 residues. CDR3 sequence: CASTPGLAGYNEQFF. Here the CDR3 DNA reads TGCGCCAGCACCCCGGGACTAGCGGGTTACAATGAGCAGTTCTTC.

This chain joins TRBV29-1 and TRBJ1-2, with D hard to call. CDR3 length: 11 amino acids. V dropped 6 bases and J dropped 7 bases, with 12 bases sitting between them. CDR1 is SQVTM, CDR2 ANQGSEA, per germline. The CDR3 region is CSVTTPRGYTF. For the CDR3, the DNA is TGCAGCGTGACTACCCCCCGTGGCTACACCTTC.

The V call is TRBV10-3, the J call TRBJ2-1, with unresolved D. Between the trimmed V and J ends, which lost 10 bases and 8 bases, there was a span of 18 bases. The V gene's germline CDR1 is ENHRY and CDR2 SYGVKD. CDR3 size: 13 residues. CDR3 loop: CATYSFGIDEQFF. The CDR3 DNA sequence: TGTGCCACCTACTCTTTTGGCATCGATGAGCAGTTCTTC.

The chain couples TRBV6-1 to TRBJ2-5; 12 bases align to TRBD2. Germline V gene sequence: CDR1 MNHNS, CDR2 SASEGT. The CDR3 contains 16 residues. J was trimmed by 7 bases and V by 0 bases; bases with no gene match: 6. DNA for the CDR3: TGTGCCAGCAGTGAAGCGTGGCTAGCGGGAGGGGGGACCCAGTACTTC. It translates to CASSEAWLAGGGTQYF.

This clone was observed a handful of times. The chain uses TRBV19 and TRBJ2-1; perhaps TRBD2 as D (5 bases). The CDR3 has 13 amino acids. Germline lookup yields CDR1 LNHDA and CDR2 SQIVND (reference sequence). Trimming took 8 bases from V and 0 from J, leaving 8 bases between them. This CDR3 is CASGRGSYNEQFF. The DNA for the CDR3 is TGTGCCAGTGGCCGGGGCTCCTACAATGAGCAGTTCTTC. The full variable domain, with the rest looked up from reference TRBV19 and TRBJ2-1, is DGGITQSPKYLFRKEGQNVTLSCEQNLNHDAMYWYRQDPGQGLRLIYYSQIVNDFQKGDIAEGYSVSREKKESFPLTVTSAQKNPTAFYLCASGRGSYNEQFFGPGTRLTVL.

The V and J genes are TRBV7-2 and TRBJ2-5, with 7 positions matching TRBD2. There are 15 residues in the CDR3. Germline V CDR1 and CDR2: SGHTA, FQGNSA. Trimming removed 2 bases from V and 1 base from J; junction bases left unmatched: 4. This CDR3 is CASSLMGGAQETQYF. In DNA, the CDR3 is TGTGCCAGCAGCTTAATGGGAGGGGCCCAAGAGACCCAGTACTTC.

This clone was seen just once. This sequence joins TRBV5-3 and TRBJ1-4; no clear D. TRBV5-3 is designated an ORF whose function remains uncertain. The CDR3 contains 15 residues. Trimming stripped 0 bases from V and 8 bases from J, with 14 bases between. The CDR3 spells CARSLEPTRHEKLFF. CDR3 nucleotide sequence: TGTGCCAGAAGCTTGGAGCCAACCAGACACGAAAAACTGTTTTTT.

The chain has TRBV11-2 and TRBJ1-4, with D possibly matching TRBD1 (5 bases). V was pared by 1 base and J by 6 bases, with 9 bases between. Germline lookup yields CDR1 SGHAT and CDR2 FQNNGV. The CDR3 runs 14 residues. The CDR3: CASSLAGTDEKLFF. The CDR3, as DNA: TGTGCCAGCAGCTTAGCCGGGACGGATGAAAAACTGTTTTTT.

The CDR3 reads CASSPQTGETQYF. The CDR3 nucleotides read TGTGCCAGCAGCCCCCAGACGGGAGAGACCCAGTACTTC. J is TRBJ2-5 and V is TRBV7-9; unclear D gene. Germline CDR1 and CDR2: SEHNR and FQNEAQ (reference sequence). V was shortened by 5 bases and J by 4 bases, with 11 bases between the two germline ends. The CDR3 spans 13 residues. Combining the CDR3 with reference TRBV7-9 and TRBJ2-5 gives the whole variable domain DTGVSQNPRHKITKRGQNVTFRCDPISEHNRLYWYRQTLGQGPEFLTYFQNEAQLEKSRLLSDRFSAERPKGSFSTLEIQRTEQGDSAMYLCASSPQTGETQYFGPGTRLLVL.

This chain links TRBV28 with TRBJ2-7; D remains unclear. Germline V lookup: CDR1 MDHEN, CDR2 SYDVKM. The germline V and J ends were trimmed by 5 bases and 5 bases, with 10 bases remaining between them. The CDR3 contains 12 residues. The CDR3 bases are TGTGCCAGCAGTAACTTCAAAAACGAGCAGTACTTC. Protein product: CASSNFKNEQYF.

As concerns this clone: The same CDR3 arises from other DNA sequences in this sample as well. CDR3 nucleotides: TGTGCCAGCAGTTCTCCAGCGGCCTACGAGCAGTACTTC. It specifies CASSSPAAYEQYF. The rearrangement joins TRBV28 to TRBJ2-7; a possible D gene is TRBD2 (5 bases). CDR1 is MDHEN and CDR2 is SYDVKM in the germline V gene. The CDR3 consists of 13 residues. The V end lost 4 bases, the J end lost 2 bases, and 9 bases lay between the germline ends. Full variable domain (outside the CDR3, taken from reference TRBV28 and TRBJ2-7): DVKVTQSSRYLVKRTGEKVFLECVQDMDHENMFWYRQDPGLGLRLIYFSYDVKMKEKGDIPEGYSVSREKKERFSLILESASTNQTSMYLCASSSPAAYEQYFGPGTRLTVT.

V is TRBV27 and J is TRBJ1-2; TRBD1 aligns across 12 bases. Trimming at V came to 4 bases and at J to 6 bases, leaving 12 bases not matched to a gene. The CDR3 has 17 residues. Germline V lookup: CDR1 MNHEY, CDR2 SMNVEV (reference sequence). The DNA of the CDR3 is TGTGCCAGCAGTTCCCTGGGGACAGGGGGCGCTTTCGATGGCTACACCTTC. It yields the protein CASSSLGTGGAFDGYTF.